Each of the 24 T cell receptor beta chains below was sequenced from the same sample in a study of OX40 agonist ivuxolimab in advanced cancers. The assay was immunoSEQ multiplex PCR, and TCRdb's table has in-frame clones only and misses some. There are roughly 38,000 clones in the sample; 92% occur only once, and about 20% lies in the top ten. The starting material was CD4+ or CD8+ T cells sorted from blood, obtained in a trial of the OX40 agonist ivuxolimab. Receptor source: an adult with an advanced solid tumor such as melanoma, head and neck, liver or kidney cancer.

The chain carries TRBV7-2 and TRBJ2-3; 8 nucleotides match TRBD2. CDR1 and CDR2 (germline): SGHTA, FQGNSA. Trimming at V came to 0 bases and at J to 6 bases, leaving 8 bases not matched to a gene. The CDR3 spans 16 residues. The CDR3 here is CASSLAPSGRGDTQYF. CDR3 coding DNA: TGTGCCAGCAGCTTAGCCCCCAGCGGGAGAGGTGATACGCAGTATTTT.

The chain is built from TRBV19 and TRBJ2-1, with D perhaps matching TRBD2 (6 bases). This CDR3 contains 14 residues. Germline CDR1 reads LNHDA; CDR2 reads SQIVND (reference sequence). V dropped 1 base and J dropped 3 bases, with 7 bases sitting between them. CDR3: CASSIAGDYNEQFF. In DNA, the CDR3 is TGTGCCAGTAGTATAGCGGGAGACTACAATGAGCAGTTCTTC.

The chain couples TRBV5-1 to TRBJ1-1, with D unclear. Germline CDR1 is SGHRS and CDR2 is YFSETQ. CDR3 length: 13 residues. Trimming left V 1 base short and J 1 base short, with 5 bases between. The DNA of the CDR3 is TGCGCCAGCAGCTTGTCTGAGAACACTGAAGCTTTCTTT. Translating gives CASSLSENTEAFF.

This chain links TRBV4-1 with TRBJ1-1; no reliable D call. Germline V lookup: CDR1 MGHRA, CDR2 YSYEKL. The V end lost 4 bases, the J end lost 3 bases, and 15 bases lay between the germline ends. This CDR3 has 15 residues. As DNA, the CDR3 is TGCGCCAGCAGCCTCCGGACCGGAAGGGACACTGAAGCTTTCTTT. It translates to CASSLRTGRDTEAFF.

The chain links TRBV19 to TRBJ1-5; TRBD1 agrees at 7 bases. The CDR3 contains 15 residues. CDR1 and CDR2 (germline): LNHDA, SQIVND (reference sequence). V lost 5 bases to trimming and J lost 9 bases; unmatched junction nucleotides: 13. The DNA for the CDR3 is TGTGCCAGTAGTTTACAACAGGGGTCATTTTTGCCCCAGCATTTT. It codes for CASSLQQGSFLPQHF.

CDR3 region: CASSIYGMAGGTDTQYF. The CDR3 DNA is TGTGCCAGTAGTATCTATGGGATGGCTGGAGGCACAGATACGCAGTATTTT. The V call is TRBV19, the J call TRBJ2-3; D not certain. Germline V CDR1 and CDR2: LNHDA, SQIVND (reference sequence). There are 17 residues in the CDR3. V dropped 3 bases and J dropped 1 base, with 17 bases sitting between them. Variable domain in full (rest from reference TRBV19 and TRBJ2-3): DGGITQSPKYLFRKEGQNVTLSCEQNLNHDAMYWYRQDPGQGLRLIYYSQIVNDFQKGDIAEGYSVSREKKESFPLTVTSAQKNPTAFYLCASSIYGMAGGTDTQYFGPGTRLTVL.

The chain has TRBV27 and TRBJ2-2, with TRBD2 identical over 7 bases. Trimming cost V 6 bases and J 5 bases; bases outside gene matches: 9. This CDR3 region has 15 residues. Germline CDR1 is MNHEY and CDR2 is SMNVEV (reference sequence). CDR3 region: CASRYSGLNTGELFF. As DNA, the CDR3 is TGTGCCAGCAGGTACTCGGGACTAAATACCGGGGAGCTGTTTTTT.

CDR3 nucleotides: TGTGCCAGCAGCAAACGGCCGGGACTAGCGGGAGCGCTCGCCTACAATGAGCAGTTCTTC. It codes for CASSKRPGLAGALAYNEQFF. The gene calls are TRBV21-1 and TRBJ2-1; TRBD2, the table's D call, was not compared with the DNA. TRBV21-1 is deemed a pseudogene. The CDR3 loop spans 20 amino acids.

This clone appeared a few times. This chain uses TRBV2 with TRBJ2-7; D gene uncertain. The V end lost 0 bases, the J end lost 4 bases, and 10 bases lay between the germline ends. CDR3 length: 14 amino acids. Looked up from germline, CDR1 is SNHLY and CDR2 is FYNNEI. The CDR3 DNA reads as TGTGCCAGCAGTGAAGCGTCAGCTTTTTACGAGCAGTACTTC. This sequence encodes CASSEASAFYEQYF.

The chain is built from TRBV28 and TRBJ2-7; D remains ambiguous. The germline gives CDR1 MDHEN, CDR2 SYDVKM. The CDR3 is 13 amino acids. V was clipped by 5 bases and J by 4 bases, with 12 bases between them. The CDR3 reads CASSPSLVYEQYF. CDR3 DNA sequence: TGTGCCAGCAGTCCTTCTTTAGTATACGAGCAGTACTTC.

J is TRBJ2-7 and V is TRBV5-5; no clear D gene. This CDR3 has 16 residues. V was clipped by 1 base and J by 1 base, with 15 bases between them. Germline V gene data show CDR1 as SGHKS and CDR2 as YYEKEE (reference sequence). This chain's CDR3 is CASSLFWTRESYEQYF. CDR3 sequence (DNA): TGTGCCAGCAGCTTGTTTTGGACCAGAGAATCCTACGAGCAGTACTTC.

This chain connects TRBV2 to TRBJ1-3; D is ambiguous. Trimming took 9 bases from V and 3 from J, leaving 12 bases between them. Germline assignment: CDR1 SNHLY and CDR2 FYNNEI. This CDR3 contains 13 residues. DNA of the CDR3: TGTGCCAGTCGGATTAACGGTGGAAACACCATATATTTT. This codes for CASRINGGNTIYF. Full variable domain (rest looked up from reference TRBV2 and TRBJ1-3): EPEVTQTPSHQVTQMGQEVILRCVPISNHLYFYWYRQILGQKVEFLVSFYNNEISEKSEIFDDQFSVERPDGSNFTLKIRSTKLEDSAMYFCASRINGGNTIYFGEGSWLTVV.

The genes are TRBV19 and TRBJ2-2; 16 bases agree with TRBD2. The germline V gene has CDR1 LNHDA and CDR2 SQIVND (reference sequence). The CDR3 contains 18 residues. J gave up 5 bases and V 3 bases, and 6 bases lay outside the gene matches. The CDR3 region is CASSIGTSGRAGTGELFF. Written as DNA, the CDR3 is TGTGCCAGTAGTATCGGGACTAGCGGGAGGGCTGGAACCGGGGAGCTGTTTTTT.

This chain connects TRBV27 to TRBJ2-7; 8 bases are a match to TRBD1. The CDR3 is made up of 14 amino acids. Germline V gene data show CDR1 as MNHEY and CDR2 as SMNVEV (reference sequence). V shed 3 bases, J shed 4 bases, and the junction held 5 bases outside the gene matches. DNA of the CDR3: TGTGCCAGCAGTTTCGGGACAGGAGCTTACGAGCAGTACTTC. Encoded protein: CASSFGTGAYEQYF.

As DNA, the CDR3 is TGTGCCATCAGTGAACAGGGAGAGACCCAGTACTTC. Amino acid sequence: CAISEQGETQYF. The rearrangement uses TRBV10-3 and TRBJ2-5, with a possible D match to TRBD1 (6 bases). Germline CDR1 reads ENHRY; CDR2 reads SYGVKD. Trimming removed 3 bases at V and 4 bases at J, with 6 bases between. The CDR3 runs 12 residues.

V usage is TRBV10-2 and J usage is TRBJ2-5; 7 bases are a match to TRBD1. Matching the DNA end better, TRBJ2-7 makes the J call doubtful. The CDR3 totals 14 residues. Germline values: CDR1 WSHSY, CDR2 SAAADI. This CDR3 is CASSEGQGAYEQYF. For the CDR3, the DNA is TGCGCCAGCAGTGAGGGGCAGGGGGCCTACGAGCAGTACTTC.

This rearrangement joins TRBV6-5 to TRBJ2-5, with 11 bases identical to TRBD1. The V gene's germline CDR1 is MNHEY and CDR2 SVGAGI. J was trimmed by 7 bases and V by 2 bases; bases with no gene match: 6. CDR3 size: 15 residues. CDR3 coding DNA: TGTGCCAGCAGTTACGTGGACAGGGGGCAGGTGACCCAGTACTTC. Its translation: CASSYVDRGQVTQYF.

The chain is built from TRBV5-4 and TRBJ1-2; 7 positions match TRBD1. In germline, CDR1 is SGHNT, CDR2 YYREEE (reference sequence). The ends lost 0 bases at V and 5 bases at J; junction bases unmatched: 7. This CDR3 comprises 15 residues. The CDR3 loop reads CASSLGWTGEYGYTF. CDR3 bases: TGTGCCAGCAGCTTGGGTTGGACAGGAGAGTATGGCTACACCTTC.

The V gene is TRBV19, the J gene TRBJ2-5; unclear D gene. V lost 1 base and J 4 bases, leaving 7 bases between the germline ends. The germline gives CDR1 LNHDA, CDR2 SQIVND (reference sequence). The CDR3 length is 13 residues. CDR3: CASSIGPGETQYF. In DNA, the CDR3 is TGTGCCAGTAGTATAGGCCCGGGAGAGACCCAGTACTTC.

The table lists this clone with a count of one. The CDR3 nucleotides are TGTGCCAGCAGCCACTTAGGGGACTCGGGAGAAAAACTGTTTTTT. It yields the protein CASSHLGDSGEKLFF. The genes are TRBV4-2 and TRBJ1-4; D is perhaps TRBD1 (5 bases). Germline CDR1 is LGHNA and CDR2 is YNFKEQ. The CDR3 extends over 15 amino acids. V was clipped by 3 bases and J by 8 bases, with 16 bases between them.

This clone was recorded only once. J is TRBJ2-2 and V is TRBV27, with D perhaps TRBD1 (5 bases). Germline CDR1 is MNHEY and CDR2 is SMNVEV (reference sequence). V was trimmed by 6 bases and J by 4 bases, leaving 12 bases between them. CDR3 size: 14 residues. CDR3 DNA: TGTGCCAGCAGCTCAGGGTCGAGCACCGGGGAGCTGTTTTTT. Amino acid sequence: CASSSGSSTGELFF.

The V gene is TRBV19, the J gene TRBJ2-3; TRBD2 matches at 12 bases. Germline loops: CDR1 LNHDA, CDR2 SQIVND (reference sequence). Unmatched junction bases numbered 4, after V lost 5 bases and J lost 4 bases. The CDR3 spans 15 residues. CDR3 amino acids: CASSLAGGHADTQYF. For the CDR3, the DNA is TGTGCCAGTAGTCTAGCGGGAGGGCACGCAGATACGCAGTATTTT.

The chain combines TRBV28 with TRBJ2-7; D may correspond to TRBD1 or TRBD2 (6 bases each). This CDR3 comprises 12 residues. V gave up 7 bases and J gave up 2 bases, with 9 bases separating them. Germline CDR1 is MDHEN and CDR2 is SYDVKM. The DNA of the CDR3 is TGTGCCAGCAAAGGGGGGACCTACGAGCAGTACTTC. Protein sequence: CASKGGTYEQYF.

With respect to this clone: The same CDR3 also results from other DNA sequences found in this sample. The gene calls are TRBV9 and TRBJ2-4, with D possibly being TRBD1 (7 bases). V was pared by 2 bases and J by 8 bases, with 14 bases between. The germline gives CDR1 SGDLS, CDR2 YYNGEE. The CDR3 is 14 residues long. CDR3 residues: CASSVLGRGDIQYF. CDR3 nucleotides: TGTGCCAGCAGCGTCTTAGGCAGGGGGGACATTCAGTACTTC.